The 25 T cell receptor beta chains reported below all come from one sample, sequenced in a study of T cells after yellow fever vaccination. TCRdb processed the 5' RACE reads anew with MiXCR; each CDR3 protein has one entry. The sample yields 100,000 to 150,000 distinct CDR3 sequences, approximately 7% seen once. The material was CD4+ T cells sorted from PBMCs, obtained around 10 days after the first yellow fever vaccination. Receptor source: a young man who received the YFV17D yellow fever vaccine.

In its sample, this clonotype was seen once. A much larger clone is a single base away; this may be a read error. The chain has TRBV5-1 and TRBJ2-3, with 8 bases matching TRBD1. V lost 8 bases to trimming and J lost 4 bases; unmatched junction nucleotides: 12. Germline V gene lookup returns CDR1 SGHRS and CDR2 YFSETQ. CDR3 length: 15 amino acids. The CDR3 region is CASRSSGTGSDTQYF. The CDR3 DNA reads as TGCGCCAGTCGATCTTCAGGGACAGGCTCAGATACGCAGTATTTT.

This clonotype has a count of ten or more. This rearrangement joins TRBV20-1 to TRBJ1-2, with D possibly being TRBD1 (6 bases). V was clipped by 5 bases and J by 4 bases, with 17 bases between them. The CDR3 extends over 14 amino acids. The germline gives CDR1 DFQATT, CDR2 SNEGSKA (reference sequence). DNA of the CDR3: TGCAGTGCTGGGGATACCACAGGGTCCTATGGCTACACCTTC. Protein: CSAGDTTGSYGYTF.

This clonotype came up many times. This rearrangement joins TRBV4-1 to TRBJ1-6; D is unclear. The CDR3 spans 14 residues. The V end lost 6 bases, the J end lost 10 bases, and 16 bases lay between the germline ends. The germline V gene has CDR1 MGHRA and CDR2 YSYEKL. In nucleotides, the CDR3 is TGCGCCAGCAGGCCCCCCGGGATAGAGTCACCCCTCCACTTT. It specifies CASRPPGIESPLHF.

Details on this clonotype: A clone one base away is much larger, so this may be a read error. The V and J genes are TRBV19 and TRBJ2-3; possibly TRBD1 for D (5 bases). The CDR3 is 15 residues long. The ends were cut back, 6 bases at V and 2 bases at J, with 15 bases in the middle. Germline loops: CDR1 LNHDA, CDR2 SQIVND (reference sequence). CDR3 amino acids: CASRTDSMTTDTQYF. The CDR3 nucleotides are TGTGCCAGTAGGACCGACAGCATGACCACAGATACGCAGTATTTT. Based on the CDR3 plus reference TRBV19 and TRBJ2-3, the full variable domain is DGGITQSPKYLFRKEGQNVTLSCEQNLNHDAMYWYRQDPGQGLRLIYYSQIVNDFQKGDIAEGYSVSREKKESFPLTVTSAQKNPTAFYLCASRTDSMTTDTQYFGPGTRLTVL.

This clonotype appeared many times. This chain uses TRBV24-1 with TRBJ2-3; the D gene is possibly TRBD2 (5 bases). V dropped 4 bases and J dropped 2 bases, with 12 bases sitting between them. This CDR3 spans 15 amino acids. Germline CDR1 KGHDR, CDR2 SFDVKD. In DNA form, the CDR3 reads TGTGCCACCAGTGACACTAGATCTAACACAGATACGCAGTATTTT. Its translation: CATSDTRSNTDTQYF.

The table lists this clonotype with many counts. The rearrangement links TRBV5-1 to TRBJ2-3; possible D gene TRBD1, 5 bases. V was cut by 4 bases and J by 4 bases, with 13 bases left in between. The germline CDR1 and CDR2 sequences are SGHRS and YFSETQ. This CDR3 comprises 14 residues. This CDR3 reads CASSGGASPDTQYF. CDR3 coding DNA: TGCGCCAGCAGCGGTGGGGCCTCTCCAGATACGCAGTATTTT.

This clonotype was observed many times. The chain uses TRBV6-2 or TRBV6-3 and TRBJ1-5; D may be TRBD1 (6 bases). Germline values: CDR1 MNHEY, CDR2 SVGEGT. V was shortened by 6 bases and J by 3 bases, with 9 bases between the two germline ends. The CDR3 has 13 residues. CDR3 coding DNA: TGTGCCAGCAGGGACAGATTCAATCAGCCCCAGCATTTT. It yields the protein CASRDRFNQPQHF.

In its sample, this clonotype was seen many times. CDR3 residues: CASGSGTSGETQYF. The CDR3 bases are TGCGCCAGCGGATCCGGGACTAGCGGGGAGACCCAGTACTTC. This rearrangement joins TRBV10-2 to TRBJ2-5; 12 positions agree with TRBD2. CDR1 is WSHSY and CDR2 is SAAADI in the germline V gene. V lost 8 bases to trimming and J lost 5 bases; unmatched junction nucleotides: 6. The CDR3 extends over 14 amino acids.

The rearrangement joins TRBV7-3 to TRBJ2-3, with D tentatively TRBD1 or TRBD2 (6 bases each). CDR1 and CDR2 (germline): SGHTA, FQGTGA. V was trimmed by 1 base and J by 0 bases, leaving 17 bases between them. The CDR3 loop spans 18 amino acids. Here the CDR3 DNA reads TGTGCCAGCAGCTTAAGGTTGTGGGGGGCAACTAGCACAGATACGCAGTATTTT. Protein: CASSLRLWGATSTDTQYF.

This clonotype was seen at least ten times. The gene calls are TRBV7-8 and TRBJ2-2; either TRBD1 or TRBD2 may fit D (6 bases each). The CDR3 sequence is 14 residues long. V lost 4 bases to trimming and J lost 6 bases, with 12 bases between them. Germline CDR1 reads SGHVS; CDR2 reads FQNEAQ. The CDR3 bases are TGTGCCAGCAGCTCGGACAGACTAGCCGGGGAGCTGTTTTTT. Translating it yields CASSSDRLAGELFF.

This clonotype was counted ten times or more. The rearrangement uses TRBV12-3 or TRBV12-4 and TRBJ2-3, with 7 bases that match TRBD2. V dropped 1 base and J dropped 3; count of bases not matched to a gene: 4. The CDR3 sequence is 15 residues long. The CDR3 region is CASSLVQGGTDTQYF. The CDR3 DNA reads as TGTGCCAGCAGTTTAGTGCAGGGAGGGACAGATACGCAGTATTTT.

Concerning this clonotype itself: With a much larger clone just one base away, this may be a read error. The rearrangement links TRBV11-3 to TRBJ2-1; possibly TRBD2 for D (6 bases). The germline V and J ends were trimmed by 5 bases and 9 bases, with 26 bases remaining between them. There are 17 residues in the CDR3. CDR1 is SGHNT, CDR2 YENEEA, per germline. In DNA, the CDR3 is TGTGCCAGCAGCCTCGACACTGGGCGGGGCGGAATATTTGAGCAGTTCTTC. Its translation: CASSLDTGRGGIFEQFF. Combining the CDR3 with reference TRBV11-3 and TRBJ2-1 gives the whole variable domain EAGVVQSPRYKIIEKKQPVAFWCNPISGHNTLYWYLQNLGQGPELLIRYENEEAVDDSQLPKDRFSAERLKGVDSTLKIQPAELGDSAVYLCASSLDTGRGGIFEQFFGPGTRLTVL.

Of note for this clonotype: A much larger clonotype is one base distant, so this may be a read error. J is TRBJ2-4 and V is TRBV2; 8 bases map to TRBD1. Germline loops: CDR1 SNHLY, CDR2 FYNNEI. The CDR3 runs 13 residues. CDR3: CASRTDRAGIKYF. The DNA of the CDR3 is TGTGCCAGCAGGACGGACAGGGCAGGCATTAAGTACTTC.

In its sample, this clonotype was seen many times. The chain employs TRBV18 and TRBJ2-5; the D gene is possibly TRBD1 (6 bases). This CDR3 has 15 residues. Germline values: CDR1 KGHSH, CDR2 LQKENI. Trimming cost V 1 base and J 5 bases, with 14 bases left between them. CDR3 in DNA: TGTGCCAGCTCACCACGATCACAGGGTGCGGAGACCCAGTACTTC. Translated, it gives CASSPRSQGAETQYF.

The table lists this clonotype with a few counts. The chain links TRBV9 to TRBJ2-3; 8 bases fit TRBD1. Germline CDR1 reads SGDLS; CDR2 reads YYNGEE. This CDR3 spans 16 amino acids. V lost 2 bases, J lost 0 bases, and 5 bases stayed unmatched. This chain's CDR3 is CASSVDRERSTDTQYF. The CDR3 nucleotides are TGTGCCAGCAGCGTGGACAGGGAACGGAGCACAGATACGCAGTATTTT. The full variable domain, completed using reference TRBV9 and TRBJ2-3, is DSGVTQTPKHLITATGQRVTLRCSPRSGDLSVYWYQQSLDQGLQFLIQYYNGEERAKGNILERFSAQQFPDLHSELNLSSLELGDSALYFCASSVDRERSTDTQYFGPGTRLTVL.

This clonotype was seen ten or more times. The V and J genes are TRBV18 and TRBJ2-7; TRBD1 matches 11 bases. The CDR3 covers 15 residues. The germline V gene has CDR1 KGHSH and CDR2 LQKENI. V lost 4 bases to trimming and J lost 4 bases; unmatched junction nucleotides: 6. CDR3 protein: CASSQPGQGDYEQYF. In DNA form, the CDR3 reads TGTGCCAGCTCACAACCGGGACAGGGGGATTACGAGCAGTACTTC.

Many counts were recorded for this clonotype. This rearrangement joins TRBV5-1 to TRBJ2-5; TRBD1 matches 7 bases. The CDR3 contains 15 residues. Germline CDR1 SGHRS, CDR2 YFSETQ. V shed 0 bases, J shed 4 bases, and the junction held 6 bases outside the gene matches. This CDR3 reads CASSLGQGGGETQYF. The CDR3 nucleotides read TGCGCCAGCAGCTTGGGACAGGGTGGTGGAGAGACCCAGTACTTC.

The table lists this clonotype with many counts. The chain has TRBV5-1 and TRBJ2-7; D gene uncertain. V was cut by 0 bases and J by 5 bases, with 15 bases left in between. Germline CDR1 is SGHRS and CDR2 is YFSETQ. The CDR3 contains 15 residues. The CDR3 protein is CASSLGHAPSDEQYV. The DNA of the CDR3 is TGCGCCAGCAGCTTGGGGCACGCGCCCAGCGACGAGCAGTACGTC.

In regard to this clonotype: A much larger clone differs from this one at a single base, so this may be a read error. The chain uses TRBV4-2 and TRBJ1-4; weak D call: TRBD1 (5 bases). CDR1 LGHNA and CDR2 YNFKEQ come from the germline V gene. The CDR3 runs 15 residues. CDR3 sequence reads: CASSLLPEGSEELFF. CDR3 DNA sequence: TGTGCCAGCAGCCTCCTCCCGGAGGGGTCTGAAGAACTGTTTTTT.

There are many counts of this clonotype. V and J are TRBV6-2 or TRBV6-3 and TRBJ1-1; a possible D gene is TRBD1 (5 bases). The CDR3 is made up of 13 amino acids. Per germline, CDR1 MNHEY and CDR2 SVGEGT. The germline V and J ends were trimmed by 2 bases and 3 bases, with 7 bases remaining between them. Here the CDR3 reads CASSYDSYTEAFF. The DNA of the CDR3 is TGTGCCAGCAGTTACGACAGCTACACTGAAGCTTTCTTT.

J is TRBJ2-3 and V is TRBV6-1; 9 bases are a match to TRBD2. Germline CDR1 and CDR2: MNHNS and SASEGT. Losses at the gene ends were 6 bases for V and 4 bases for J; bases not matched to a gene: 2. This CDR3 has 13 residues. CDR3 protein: CASSRTSADTQYF. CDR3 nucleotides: TGTGCCAGCAGCAGGACTAGCGCAGATACGCAGTATTTT.

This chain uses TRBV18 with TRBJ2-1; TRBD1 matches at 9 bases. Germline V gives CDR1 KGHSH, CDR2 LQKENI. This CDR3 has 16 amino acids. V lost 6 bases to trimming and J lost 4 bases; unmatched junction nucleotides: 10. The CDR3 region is CASSPVRDRAYNEQFF. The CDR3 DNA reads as TGTGCCAGCTCGCCCGTCCGGGACAGGGCGTACAATGAGCAGTTCTTC.

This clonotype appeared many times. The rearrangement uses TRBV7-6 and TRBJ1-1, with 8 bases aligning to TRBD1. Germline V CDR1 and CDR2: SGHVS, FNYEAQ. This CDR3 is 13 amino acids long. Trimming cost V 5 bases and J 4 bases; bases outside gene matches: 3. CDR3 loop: CASSPDRATEAFF. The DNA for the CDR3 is TGTGCCAGCAGCCCGGACAGGGCCACTGAAGCTTTCTTT.

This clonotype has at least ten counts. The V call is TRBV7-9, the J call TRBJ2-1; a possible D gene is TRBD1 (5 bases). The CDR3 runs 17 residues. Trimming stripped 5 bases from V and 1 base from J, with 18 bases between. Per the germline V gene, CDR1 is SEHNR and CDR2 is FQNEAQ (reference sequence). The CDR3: CASSAVDSLPSYNEQFF. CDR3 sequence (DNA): TGTGCCAGCAGCGCGGTTGACAGTCTACCTTCCTACAATGAGCAGTTCTTC.

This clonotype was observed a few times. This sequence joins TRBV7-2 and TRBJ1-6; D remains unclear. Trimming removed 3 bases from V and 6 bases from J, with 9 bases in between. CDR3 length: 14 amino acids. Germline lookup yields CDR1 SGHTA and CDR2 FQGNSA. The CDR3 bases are TGTGCCAGCAGCTTCTCAGGAGTTAATTCACCCCTCCACTTT. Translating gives CASSFSGVNSPLHF.